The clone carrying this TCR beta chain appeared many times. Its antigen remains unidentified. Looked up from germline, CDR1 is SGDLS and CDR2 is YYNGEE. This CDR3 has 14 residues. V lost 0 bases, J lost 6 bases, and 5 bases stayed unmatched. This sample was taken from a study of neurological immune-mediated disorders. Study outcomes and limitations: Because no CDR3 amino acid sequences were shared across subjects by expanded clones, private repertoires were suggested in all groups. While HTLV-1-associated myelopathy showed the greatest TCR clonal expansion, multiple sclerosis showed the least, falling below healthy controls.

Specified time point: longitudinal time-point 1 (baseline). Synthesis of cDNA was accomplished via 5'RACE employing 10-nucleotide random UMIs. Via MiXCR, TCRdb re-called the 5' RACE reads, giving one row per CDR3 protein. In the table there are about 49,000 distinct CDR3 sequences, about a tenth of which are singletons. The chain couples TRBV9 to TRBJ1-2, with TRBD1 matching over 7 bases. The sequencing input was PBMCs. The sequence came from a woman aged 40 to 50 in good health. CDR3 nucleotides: TGTGCCAGCAGCGTAGGGGCGCAGGGGGATGGCTACACCTTC. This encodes CASSVGAQGDGYTF.